This T cell receptor (beta chain) was profiled in a study of cytomegalovirus exposure and HLA in healthy donors. Overall study findings and caveats: Testing in vitro showed a few CMV-associated chains specific for CMV antigens. Most TCR beta V segments were productive about 90% or about 30% of the time in an earlier analysis. Information on immune exposure was restricted to one variable (CMV serostatus).

The V end was cut by 0 bases, the J end by 7 bases, with 14 bases between. Germline loops: CDR1 SGDLS, CDR2 YYNGEE. This CDR3 region has 15 residues. This clone was recorded a few times. Its specificity is not known. PCR primers comprised 60 Vbeta and 13 Jbeta primers. In the original processing: There were about 80 million unique TCR beta chains by a later count, and approximately 10 million of them were shared. Sequencing was performed with immunoSEQ multiplex PCR; in TCRdb, only in-frame clones are kept and a portion is missing. V, J and clone size reflect that table, while D and trimming were determined from the DNA. The table includes around 150,000 clones, about 9.1% detected once.

The chain joins TRBV9 to TRBJ2-1; D perhaps matches TRBD1 (5 bases). Sequenced input: PBMCs. This receptor was obtained from a woman aged 40 to 55 in good health and CMV-seropositive. CDR3 bases: TGTGCCAGCAGCGTAGGTCTAGGGGCGGCGAATGAGCAGTTCTTC. Its protein is CASSVGLGAANEQFF. Based on the CDR3 plus reference TRBV9 and TRBJ2-1, the full variable domain is DSGVTQTPKHLITATGQRVTLRCSPRSGDLSVYWYQQSLDQGLQFLIQYYNGEERAKGNILERFSAQQFPDLHSELNLSSLELGDSALYFCASSVGLGAANEQFFGPGTRLTVL.